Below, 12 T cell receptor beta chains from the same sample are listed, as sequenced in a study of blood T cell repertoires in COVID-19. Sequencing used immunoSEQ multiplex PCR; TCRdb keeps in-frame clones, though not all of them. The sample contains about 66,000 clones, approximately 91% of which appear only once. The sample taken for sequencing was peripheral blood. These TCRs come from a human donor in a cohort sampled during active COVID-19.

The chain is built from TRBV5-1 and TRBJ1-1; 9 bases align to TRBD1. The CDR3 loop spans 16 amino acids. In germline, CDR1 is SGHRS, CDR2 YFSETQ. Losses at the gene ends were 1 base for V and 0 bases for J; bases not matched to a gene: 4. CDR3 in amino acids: CASSLTGGHMNTEAFF. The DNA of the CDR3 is TGCGCCAGCAGCTTGACAGGGGGCCACATGAACACTGAAGCTTTCTTT.

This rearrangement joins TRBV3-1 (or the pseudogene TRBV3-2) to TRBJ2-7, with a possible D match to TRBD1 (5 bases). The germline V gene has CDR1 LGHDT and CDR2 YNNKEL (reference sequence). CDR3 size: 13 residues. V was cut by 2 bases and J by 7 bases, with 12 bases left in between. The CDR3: CASSQSRVAEQYF. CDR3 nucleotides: TGTGCCAGCAGCCAATCCAGGGTGGCGGAGCAGTACTTC.

The CDR3 region has the DNA TGTGCCAGCAGTTACCCCCCGGAGCAGGGCGCTGAAGCTTTCTTT. Its translation is CASSYPPEQGAEAFF. The chain links TRBV6-5 to TRBJ1-1; a weak D match, TRBD1 (5 bases). CDR1 is MNHEY and CDR2 is SVGAGI in the germline V gene. This CDR3 spans 15 amino acids. V shed 2 bases and J shed 6 bases, with 16 bases lying between them.

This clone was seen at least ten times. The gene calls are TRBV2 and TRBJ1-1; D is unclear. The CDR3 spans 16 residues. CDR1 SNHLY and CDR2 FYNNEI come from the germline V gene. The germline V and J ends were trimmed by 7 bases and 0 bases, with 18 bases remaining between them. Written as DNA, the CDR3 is TGTGCCAGCACTCCAGAAGGTCGGGTAGTGAACACTGAAGCTTTCTTT. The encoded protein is CASTPEGRVVNTEAFF.

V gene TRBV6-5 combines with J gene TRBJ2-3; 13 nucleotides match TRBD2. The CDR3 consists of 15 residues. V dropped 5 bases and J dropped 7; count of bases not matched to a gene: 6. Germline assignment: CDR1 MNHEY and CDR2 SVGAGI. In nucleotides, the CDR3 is TGTGCCAGCAGTCCAGGGACTAGCGGGGTCAATACGCAGTATTTT. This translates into CASSPGTSGVNTQYF.

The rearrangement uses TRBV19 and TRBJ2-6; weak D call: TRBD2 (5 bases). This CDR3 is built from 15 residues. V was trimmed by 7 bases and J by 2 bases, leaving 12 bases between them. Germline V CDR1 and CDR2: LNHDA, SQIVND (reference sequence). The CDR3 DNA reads TGTGCCAGTACCACTAGTAGTACTGGGGCCAACGTCCTGACTTTC. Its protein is CASTTSSTGANVLTF.

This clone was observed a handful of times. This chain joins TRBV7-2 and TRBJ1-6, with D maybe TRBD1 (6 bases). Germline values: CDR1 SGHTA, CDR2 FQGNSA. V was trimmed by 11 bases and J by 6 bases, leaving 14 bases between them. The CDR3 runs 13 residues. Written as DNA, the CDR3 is TGTGCCGTCCAACAGGGAACTAATTCACCCCTCCACTTT. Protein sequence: CAVQQGTNSPLHF.

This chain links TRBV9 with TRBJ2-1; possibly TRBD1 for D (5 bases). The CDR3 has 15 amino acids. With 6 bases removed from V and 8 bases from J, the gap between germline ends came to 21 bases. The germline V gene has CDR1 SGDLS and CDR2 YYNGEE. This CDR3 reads CASKRGSYQGDEQFF. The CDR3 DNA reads TGTGCCAGCAAGCGTGGAAGTTATCAGGGTGATGAGCAGTTCTTC.

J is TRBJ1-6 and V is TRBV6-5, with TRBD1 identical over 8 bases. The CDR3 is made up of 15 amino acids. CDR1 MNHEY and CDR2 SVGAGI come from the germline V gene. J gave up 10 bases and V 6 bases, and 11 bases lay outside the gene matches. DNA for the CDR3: TGTGCCAGCAGGTTTCTCGGACAGGGAAACTCACCCCTCCACTTT. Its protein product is CASRFLGQGNSPLHF.

The CDR3 loop is CASSVGPGSLVNEKLFF. CDR3 coding DNA: TGTGCCAGCAGCGTAGGGCCCGGGTCCCTCGTTAATGAAAAACTGTTTTTT. V and J are TRBV9 and TRBJ1-4; D gene unclear. The CDR3 runs to 17 residues. Germline V CDR1 and CDR2: SGDLS, YYNGEE. V dropped 0 bases and J dropped 4 bases, with 16 bases sitting between them.

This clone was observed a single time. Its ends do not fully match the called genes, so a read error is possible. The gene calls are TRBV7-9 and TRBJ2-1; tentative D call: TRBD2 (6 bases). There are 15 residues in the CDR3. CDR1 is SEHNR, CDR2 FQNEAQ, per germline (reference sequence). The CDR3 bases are TGTGCCAGCAGCTCAATCCGGGACTCCGACAATGAGCAGTTCTTC. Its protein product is CASSSIRDSDNEQFF. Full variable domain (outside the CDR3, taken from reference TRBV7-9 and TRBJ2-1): DTGVSQNPRHKITKRGQNVTFRCDPISEHNRLYWYRQTLGQGPEFLTYFQNEAQLEKSRLLSDRFSAERPKGSFSTLEIQRTEQGDSAMYLCASSSIRDSDNEQFFGPGTRLTVL.

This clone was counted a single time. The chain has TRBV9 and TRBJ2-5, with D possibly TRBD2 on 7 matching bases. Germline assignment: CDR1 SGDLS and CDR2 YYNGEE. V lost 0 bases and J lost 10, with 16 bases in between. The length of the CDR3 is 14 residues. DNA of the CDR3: TGTGCCAGCAGCGTAGGAGGGGAGGGGGGGAACCAGTACTTC. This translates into CASSVGGEGGNQYF.